The sequence of this T cell receptor (beta chain) was determined in a study of sequential checkpoint blockade in melanoma. The treatment was: randomized to nivolumab then ipilimumab (arm A) or the reverse (arm B). Live CD3+CD8+ CD19− CD56− cells were sorted from PBMCs. Libraries were prepared by immunoSEQ multiplex PCR; TCRdb keeps only in-frame clonotypes and omits some of them. The repertoire consists of 30,000 to 45,000 clones, with 70% to 90% occurring once and the leading ten covering roughly 12%. This CDR3 has 15 residues. Looked up from germline, CDR1 is MNHNS and CDR2 is SASEGT. The V gene lost 4 bases and the J gene lost 2 bases, with 14 bases spanning the gap.

The source material was CD8+ T cells sorted from blood (inferred from file names), sampled from a patient given nivolumab and ipilimumab in sequence. The clonotype comes from a human donor with melanoma. This chain uses TRBV6-1 with TRBJ1-2, with a possible D match to TRBD1 (5 bases). The CDR3 nucleotides read TGTGCCAGCAGTGGGGGGGACGGCTCCAACTATGGCTACACCTTC. This gives the protein CASSGGDGSNYGYTF.